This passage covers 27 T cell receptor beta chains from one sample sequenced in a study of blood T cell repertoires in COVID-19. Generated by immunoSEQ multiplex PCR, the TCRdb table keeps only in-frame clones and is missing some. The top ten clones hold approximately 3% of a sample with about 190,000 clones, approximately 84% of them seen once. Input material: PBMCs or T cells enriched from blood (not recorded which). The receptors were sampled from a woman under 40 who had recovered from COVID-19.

The CDR3 nucleotides read TGTGCCAGCTCACCATCGGGGAGCTCCTACTCTGGAAACACCATATATTTT. This codes for CASSPSGSSYSGNTIYF. The chain links TRBV18 to TRBJ1-3; D is unclear. This CDR3 region has 17 residues. The germline V and J ends were trimmed by 2 bases and 0 bases, with 14 bases remaining between them. CDR1 and CDR2 (germline): KGHSH, LQKENI. The whole variable domain, remainder taken from reference TRBV18 and TRBJ1-3, is NAGVMQNPRHLVRRRGQEARLRCSPMKGHSHVYWYRQLPEEGLKFMVYLQKENIIDESGMPKERFSAEFPKEGPSILRIQQVVRGDSAAYFCASSPSGSSYSGNTIYFGEGSWLTVV.

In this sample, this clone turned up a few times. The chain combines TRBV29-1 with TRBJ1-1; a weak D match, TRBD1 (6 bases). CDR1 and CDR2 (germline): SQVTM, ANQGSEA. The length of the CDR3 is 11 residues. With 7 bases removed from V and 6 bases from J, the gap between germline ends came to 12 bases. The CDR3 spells CSGAPGAEAFF. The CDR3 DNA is TGCAGCGGGGCCCCAGGGGCTGAAGCTTTCTTT.

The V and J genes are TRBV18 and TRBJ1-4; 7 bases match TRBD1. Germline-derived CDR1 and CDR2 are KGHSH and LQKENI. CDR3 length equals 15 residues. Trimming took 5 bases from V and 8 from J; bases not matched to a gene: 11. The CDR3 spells CASSAGQAVIEKLFF. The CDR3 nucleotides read TGTGCCAGCTCAGCCGGACAGGCCGTGATAGAAAAACTGTTTTTT. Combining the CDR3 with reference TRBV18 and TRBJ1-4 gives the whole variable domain NAGVMQNPRHLVRRRGQEARLRCSPMKGHSHVYWYRQLPEEGLKFMVYLQKENIIDESGMPKERFSAEFPKEGPSILRIQQVVRGDSAAYFCASSAGQAVIEKLFFGSGTQLSVL.

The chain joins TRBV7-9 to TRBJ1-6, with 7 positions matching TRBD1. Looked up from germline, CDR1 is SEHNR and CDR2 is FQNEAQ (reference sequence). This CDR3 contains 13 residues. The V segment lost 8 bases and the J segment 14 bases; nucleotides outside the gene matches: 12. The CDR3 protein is CASSGTALLTLHF. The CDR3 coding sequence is TGTGCCAGCTCCGGGACAGCTCTATTGACCCTCCACTTT.

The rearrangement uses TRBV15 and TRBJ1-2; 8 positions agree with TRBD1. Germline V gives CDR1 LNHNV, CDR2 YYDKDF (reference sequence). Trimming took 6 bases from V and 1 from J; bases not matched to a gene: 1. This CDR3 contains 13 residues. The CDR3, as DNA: TGTGCCACCAGGACAGGGGATAACTATGGCTACACCTTC. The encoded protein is CATRTGDNYGYTF.

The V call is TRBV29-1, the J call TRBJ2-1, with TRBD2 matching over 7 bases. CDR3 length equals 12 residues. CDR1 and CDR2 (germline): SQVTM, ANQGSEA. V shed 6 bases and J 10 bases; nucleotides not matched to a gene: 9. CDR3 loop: CSVRMTAGEQFF. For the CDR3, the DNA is TGCAGCGTACGGATGACAGCGGGAGAGCAGTTCTTC.

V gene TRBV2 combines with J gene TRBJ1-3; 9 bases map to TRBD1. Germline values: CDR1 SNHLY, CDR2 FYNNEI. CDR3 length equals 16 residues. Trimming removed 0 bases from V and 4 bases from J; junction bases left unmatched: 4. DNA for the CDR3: TGTGCCAGCAGTGAAGCGGGGACAGGGATGGGAAACACCATATATTTT. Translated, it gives CASSEAGTGMGNTIYF.

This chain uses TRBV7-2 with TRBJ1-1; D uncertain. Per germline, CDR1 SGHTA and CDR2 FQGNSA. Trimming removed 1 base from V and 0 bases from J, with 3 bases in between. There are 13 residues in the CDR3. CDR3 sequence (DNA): TGTGCCAGCAGCTTAGACATGAACACTGAAGCTTTCTTT. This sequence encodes CASSLDMNTEAFF.

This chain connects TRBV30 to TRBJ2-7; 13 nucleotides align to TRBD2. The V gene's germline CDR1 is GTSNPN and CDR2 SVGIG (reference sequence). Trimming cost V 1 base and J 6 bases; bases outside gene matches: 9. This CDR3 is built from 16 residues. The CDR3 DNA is TGTGCCTGGAGTGGCTTCTCCGGGACTAGCGGGGTCGAGCAGTACTTC. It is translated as CAWSGFSGTSGVEQYF.

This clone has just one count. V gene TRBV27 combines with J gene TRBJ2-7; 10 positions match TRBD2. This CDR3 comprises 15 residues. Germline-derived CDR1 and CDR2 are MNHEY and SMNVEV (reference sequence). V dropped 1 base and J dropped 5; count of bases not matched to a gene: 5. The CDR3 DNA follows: TGTGCCAGCAGTTTATTCTCTAGCGGGAGTGACGAGCAGTACTTC. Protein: CASSLFSSGSDEQYF.

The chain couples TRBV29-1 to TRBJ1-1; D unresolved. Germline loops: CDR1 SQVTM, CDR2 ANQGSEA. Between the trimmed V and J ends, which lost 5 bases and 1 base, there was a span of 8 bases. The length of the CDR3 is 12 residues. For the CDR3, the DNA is TGCAGCGTTCAGACGGGGAACACTGAAGCTTTCTTT. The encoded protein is CSVQTGNTEAFF.

The CDR3 spells CASSQDRWRTEAFF. The CDR3 DNA reads TGTGCCAGCAGCCAAGACCGTTGGAGAACTGAAGCTTTCTTT. The V gene is TRBV3-1 (or the pseudogene TRBV3-2), the J gene TRBJ1-1; D is unresolved. Trimming pared 0 bases from V and 5 bases from J, leaving 10 bases between. Germline lookup yields CDR1 LGHDT and CDR2 YNNKEL (reference sequence). The CDR3 length is 14 residues.

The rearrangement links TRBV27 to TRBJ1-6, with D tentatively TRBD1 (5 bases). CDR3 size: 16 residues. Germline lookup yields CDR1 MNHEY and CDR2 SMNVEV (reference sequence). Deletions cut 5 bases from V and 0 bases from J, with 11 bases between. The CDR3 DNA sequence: TGTGCCAGCAGTCCGCGACAGAGCTCCTATAATTCACCCCTCCACTTT. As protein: CASSPRQSSYNSPLHF.

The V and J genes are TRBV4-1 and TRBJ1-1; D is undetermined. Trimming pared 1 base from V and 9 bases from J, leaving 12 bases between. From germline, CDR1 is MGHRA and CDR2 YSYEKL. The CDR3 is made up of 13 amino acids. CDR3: CASSQGLLEKAFF. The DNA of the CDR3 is TGCGCCAGCAGCCAAGGACTATTGGAGAAAGCTTTCTTT.

CDR3 in amino acids: CASSRGQGNEQYF. CDR3 sequence (DNA): TGCGCCAGCAGCCGCGGACAGGGAAACGAGCAGTACTTC. The rearrangement joins TRBV5-1 to TRBJ2-7; 8 positions match TRBD1. Germline lookup yields CDR1 SGHRS and CDR2 YFSETQ. Germline trimming cut 4 bases from V and 5 bases from J; bases unmatched to any gene: 5. The CDR3 contains 13 residues.

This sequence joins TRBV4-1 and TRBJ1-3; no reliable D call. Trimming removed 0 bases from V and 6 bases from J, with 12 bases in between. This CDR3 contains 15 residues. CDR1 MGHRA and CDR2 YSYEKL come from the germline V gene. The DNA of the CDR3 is TGCGCCAGCAGCCAAGAGGGGAGGGTTACAAACACCATATATTTT. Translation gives CASSQEGRVTNTIYF.

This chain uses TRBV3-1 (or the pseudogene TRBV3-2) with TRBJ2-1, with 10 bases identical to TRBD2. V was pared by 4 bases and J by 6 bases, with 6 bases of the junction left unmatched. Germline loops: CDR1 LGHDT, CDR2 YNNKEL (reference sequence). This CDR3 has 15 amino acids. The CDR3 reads CASSRGTSVANEQFF. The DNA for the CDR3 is TGTGCCAGCAGCCGAGGGACTAGCGTGGCCAATGAGCAGTTCTTC.

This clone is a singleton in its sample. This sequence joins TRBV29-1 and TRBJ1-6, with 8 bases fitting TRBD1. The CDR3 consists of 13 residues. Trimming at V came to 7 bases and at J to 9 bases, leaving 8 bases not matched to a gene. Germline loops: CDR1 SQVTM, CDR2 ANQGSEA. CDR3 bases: TGCAGCGCTGTGGACAGGGCGGGTTCACCCCTCCACTTT. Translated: CSAVDRAGSPLHF.

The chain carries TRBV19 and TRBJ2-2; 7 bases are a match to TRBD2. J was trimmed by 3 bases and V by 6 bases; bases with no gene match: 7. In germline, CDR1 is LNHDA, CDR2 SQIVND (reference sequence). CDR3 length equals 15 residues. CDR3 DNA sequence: TGTGCCAGTAGAGTCGGGGGGTTGTACACCGGGGAGCTGTTTTTT. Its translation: CASRVGGLYTGELFF. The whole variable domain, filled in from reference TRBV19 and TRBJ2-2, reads DGGITQSPKYLFRKEGQNVTLSCEQNLNHDAMYWYRQDPGQGLRLIYYSQIVNDFQKGDIAEGYSVSREKKESFPLTVTSAQKNPTAFYLCASRVGGLYTGELFFGEGSRLTVL.

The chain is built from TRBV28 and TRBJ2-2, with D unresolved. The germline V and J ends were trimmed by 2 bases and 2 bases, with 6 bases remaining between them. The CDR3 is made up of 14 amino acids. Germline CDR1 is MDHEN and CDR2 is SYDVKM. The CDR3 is CASSLRRNTGELFF. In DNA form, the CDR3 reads TGTGCCAGCAGTTTAAGGAGAAACACCGGGGAGCTGTTTTTT.

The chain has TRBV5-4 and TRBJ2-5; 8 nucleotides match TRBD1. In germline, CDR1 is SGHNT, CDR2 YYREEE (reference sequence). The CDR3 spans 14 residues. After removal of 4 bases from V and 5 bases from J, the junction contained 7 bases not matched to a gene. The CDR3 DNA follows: TGTGCCAGCAGCATCACAGGGGGTTGGGAGACCCAGTACTTC. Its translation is CASSITGGWETQYF.

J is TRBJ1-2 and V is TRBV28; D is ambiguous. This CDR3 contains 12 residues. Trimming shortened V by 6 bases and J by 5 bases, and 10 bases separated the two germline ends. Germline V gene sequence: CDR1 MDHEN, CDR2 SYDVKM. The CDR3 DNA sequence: TGTGCCAGCAGCAGAGGAGTGTATGGCTACACCTTC. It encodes CASSRGVYGYTF.

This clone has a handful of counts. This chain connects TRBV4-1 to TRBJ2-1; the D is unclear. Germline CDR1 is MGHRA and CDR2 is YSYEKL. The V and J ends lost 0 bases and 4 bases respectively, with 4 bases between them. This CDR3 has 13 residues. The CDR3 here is CASSQETYNEQFF. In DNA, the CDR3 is TGCGCCAGCAGCCAAGAGACATACAATGAGCAGTTCTTC.

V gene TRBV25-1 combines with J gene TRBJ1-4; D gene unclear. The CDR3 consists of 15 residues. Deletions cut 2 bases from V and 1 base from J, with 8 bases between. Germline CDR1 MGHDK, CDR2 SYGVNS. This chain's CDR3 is CASSEPGITNEKLFF. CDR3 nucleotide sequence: TGTGCCAGCAGTGAACCCGGGATAACTAATGAAAAACTGTTTTTT.

The CDR3 region has the DNA TGTGCCAGCAGCTTAGCCAACAGGGGCATATACAATGAGCAGTTCTTC. Translating gives CASSLANRGIYNEQFF. The chain has TRBV7-2 and TRBJ2-1, with 7 bases identical to TRBD1. Germline-derived CDR1 and CDR2 are SGHTA and FQGNSA. Trimming took 0 bases from V and 4 from J; bases not matched to a gene: 6. This CDR3 is 16 amino acids long.

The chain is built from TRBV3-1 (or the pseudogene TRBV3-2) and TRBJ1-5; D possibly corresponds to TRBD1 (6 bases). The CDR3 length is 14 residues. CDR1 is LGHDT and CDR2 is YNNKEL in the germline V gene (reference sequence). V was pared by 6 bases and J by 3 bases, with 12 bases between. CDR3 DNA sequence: TGTGCCAGCAGTGTGCAGGGGAACAATCAGCCCCAGCATTTT. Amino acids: CASSVQGNNQPQHF.

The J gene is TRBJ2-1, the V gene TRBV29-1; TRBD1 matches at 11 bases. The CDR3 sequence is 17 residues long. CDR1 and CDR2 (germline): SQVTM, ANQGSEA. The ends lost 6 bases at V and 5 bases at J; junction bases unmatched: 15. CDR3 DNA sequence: TGCAGCGTCGCGGGACAGGGGGGACTAGTTAAAAACAATGAGCAGTTCTTC. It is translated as CSVAGQGGLVKNNEQFF.